These 16 T cell receptor beta chains share one sample of origin, sequenced in a study of early T cells in non-severe SARS-CoV-2 infection. TCRdb reanalysed the 5' RACE reads using MiXCR and keeps one entry per CDR3 protein. The sample yields approximately 35,000 distinct CDR3 sequences, under 6% seen once. Specimen: whole blood. The receptors were gathered from an adult who was a healthcare worker with PCR-confirmed SARS-CoV-2 infection or an uninfected control (not recorded which).

This clonotype was detected many times. The chain has TRBV6-1 and TRBJ1-1; 9 nucleotides line up with TRBD1. Germline V gives CDR1 MNHNS, CDR2 SASEGT. The V gene end was trimmed by 8 bases and the J gene end by 5 bases; junction bases not matched to a gene: 9. The CDR3 totals 14 residues. In DNA, the CDR3 is TGTGCCAGCCAACGGACAGGGGTCGGAACTGAAGCTTTCTTT. Translation: CASQRTGVGTEAFF.

This clonotype was picked up many times. The chain is built from TRBV20-1 and TRBJ1-6, with D possibly being TRBD1 (6 bases). Looked up from germline, CDR1 is DFQATT and CDR2 is SNEGSKA (reference sequence). V was cut by 1 base and J by 5 bases, with 6 bases left in between. This CDR3 has 13 residues. CDR3 in DNA: TGCAGTGCTAGAGGACAGGATAATTCACCCCTCCACTTT. Amino acid sequence: CSARGQDNSPLHF.

This clonotype was detected many times. The V and J genes are TRBV7-9 and TRBJ2-3; the D is unclear. V lost 1 base, J lost 0 bases, and 5 bases lay in between. CDR1 is SEHNR and CDR2 is FQNEAQ in the germline V gene (reference sequence). The CDR3 loop spans 14 amino acids. In DNA form, the CDR3 reads TGTGCCAGCAGCTTAGGCCTGAGCACAGATACGCAGTATTTT. Translated, it gives CASSLGLSTDTQYF. Drawing the rest from reference TRBV7-9 and TRBJ2-3, the complete variable domain is DTGVSQNPRHKITKRGQNVTFRCDPISEHNRLYWYRQTLGQGPEFLTYFQNEAQLEKSRLLSDRFSAERPKGSFSTLEIQRTEQGDSAMYLCASSLGLSTDTQYFGPGTRLTVL.

This clonotype occurred a few times. The V call is TRBV11-2, the J call TRBJ2-1, with a weak D call TRBD2 (7 bases). The CDR3 totals 15 residues. The germline V gene encodes CDR1 SGHAT and CDR2 FQNNGV. The V end lost 5 bases, the J end lost 5 bases, and 16 bases lay between the germline ends. Here the CDR3 DNA reads TGTGCCAGCAGCCTTCGTCTAGGGGGGGACAATGAGCAGTTCTTC. Its protein is CASSLRLGGDNEQFF.

There are many counts of this clonotype. The chain uses TRBV5-4 and TRBJ2-2; 7 nucleotides match TRBD2. The trim removed 4 bases at V and 4 bases at J, leaving 13 bases unmatched. There are 17 residues in the CDR3. The germline V gene has CDR1 SGHNT and CDR2 YYREEE (reference sequence). The DNA for the CDR3 is TGTGCCAGCAGCCCGGCCGGGGGGAGGTCGAGCACCGGGGAGCTGTTTTTT. This translates into CASSPAGGRSSTGELFF.

There are many counts of this clonotype. The DNA for the CDR3 is TGTGCCAGCAGTGAAGCGCCCACCACGACGCAGTATTTT. Its translation: CASSEAPTTTQYF. V usage is TRBV6-1 and J usage is TRBJ2-3, with D hard to call. This CDR3 has 13 residues. V was trimmed by 0 bases and J by 9 bases, leaving 10 bases between them. Germline V gene sequence: CDR1 MNHNS, CDR2 SASEGT.

Points on this clonotype: With a much larger clone just one base away, this may be a read error. V usage is TRBV10-3 and J usage is TRBJ1-2; D is possibly TRBD1 (6 bases). Per germline, CDR1 ENHRY and CDR2 SYGVKD. The CDR3 consists of 13 residues. The CDR3 bases are TGTACCATCAGTGAGGGGGGGCGGAATGGCTACACCTTC. Its protein product is CTISEGGRNGYTF.

A word on this clonotype: A much more abundant neighbour one base away suggests this may be a read error. The chain links TRBV6-1 to TRBJ1-1, with D uncertain. Germline V lookup: CDR1 MNHNS, CDR2 SASEGT. The length of the CDR3 is 13 residues. The CDR3, as DNA: TGTGCCAGCAGTGCCGACCGAGACACTGACGCTTTCTTT. Translation gives CASSADRDTDAFF.

The chain couples TRBV6-2 or TRBV6-3 to TRBJ2-1; 12 bases are a match to TRBD2. The CDR3 sequence is 16 residues long. V dropped 0 bases and J dropped 7; count of bases not matched to a gene: 4. The germline V gene has CDR1 MNHEY and CDR2 SVGEGT. CDR3 in amino acids: CASSYSGLAGWNEQFF. The CDR3 region has the DNA TGTGCCAGCAGTTACTCCGGACTAGCGGGGTGGAATGAGCAGTTCTTC.

This clonotype showed up many times. J is TRBJ2-5 and V is TRBV2; tentatively, D is TRBD1 (7 bases). The V gene lost 3 bases and the J gene lost 2 bases, with 13 bases spanning the gap. The CDR3 loop spans 15 amino acids. Germline V gene lookup returns CDR1 SNHLY and CDR2 FYNNEI. The CDR3 loop is CASSEEGQPQETQYF. In nucleotides, the CDR3 is TGTGCCAGCAGTGAGGAGGGACAGCCACAAGAGACCCAGTACTTC.

This chain connects TRBV5-6 to TRBJ2-7; 8 nucleotides match TRBD1. Trimming at V came to 0 bases and at J to 0 bases, leaving 5 bases not matched to a gene. The CDR3 extends over 16 amino acids. CDR1 and CDR2 from the germline V gene are SGHDT and YYEEEE. CDR3 loop: CASSLAGQGSSYEQYF. CDR3 in DNA: TGTGCCAGCAGCTTGGCCGGACAGGGAAGCTCCTACGAGCAGTACTTC.

This clonotype came up many times. The chain carries TRBV6-6 and TRBJ2-7; D is uncertain. CDR1 is MNHNY, CDR2 SVGAGI, per germline (reference sequence). The CDR3 length is 17 residues. Trimming removed 0 bases from V and 1 base from J, with 16 bases in between. The CDR3 spells CASSYSFERADSYEQYF. In DNA form, the CDR3 reads TGTGCCAGCAGTTACTCGTTTGAAAGGGCCGATTCCTACGAGCAGTACTTC.

The sample holds many counts of this clonotype. The chain has TRBV3-2 and TRBJ2-7. TRBV3-2 is flagged as a pseudogene. The CDR3 covers 10 residues. The CDR3 DNA follows: TGTGCCAGCGGCACCTACGAGCAGTACTTC. Residues: CASGTYEQYF.

At least ten counts were recorded for this clonotype. CDR3 sequence: CASKDHGTPGYTF. The CDR3 DNA sequence: TGTGCCAGCAAGGACCATGGAACACCTGGCTACACCTTC. The chain combines TRBV27 with TRBJ1-2; D is undetermined. The V gene's germline CDR1 is MNHEY and CDR2 SMNVEV (reference sequence). Trimming cost V 7 bases and J 7 bases, with 16 bases left between them. The CDR3 is made up of 13 amino acids.

At least ten counts were recorded for this clonotype. The CDR3: CASSQAPATGELFF. The CDR3 DNA reads TGCGCCAGCAGCCAAGCCCCTGCCACCGGGGAGCTGTTTTTT. This chain links TRBV4-1 with TRBJ2-2; D remains ambiguous. CDR1 is MGHRA, CDR2 YSYEKL, per germline. Trimming took 1 base from V and 4 from J, leaving 7 bases between them. CDR3 length: 14 residues.

This clonotype was observed many times. The chain is built from TRBV12-3 or TRBV12-4 and TRBJ1-3; D uncertain. The CDR3 sequence is 17 residues long. Trimming took 6 bases from V and 3 from J, leaving 21 bases between them. The CDR3 region is CASSHIYLDLGGNTIYF. The CDR3 DNA reads as TGTGCCAGCAGCCATATATACCTAGACTTAGGTGGAAACACCATATATTTT.